This TCR beta chain derives from a study of blood T cell repertoires in COVID-19. Study overall: The study drew acute and convalescent COVID-19 samples from the United States, Italy and Spain. Sources were T cells, B-cell-depleted T cells, or PBMCs; the material itself was cDNA or gDNA.

The germline V gene has CDR1 SGHTA and CDR2 FQGNSA. V dropped 4 bases and J dropped 4 bases, with 16 bases sitting between them. This CDR3 comprises 15 residues. Original processing methods: Counts of nucleated cells, estimated from reference gene primer amplification, were obtained. TCRdb's copy holds only in-frame clones and misses some; the assay was immunoSEQ multiplex PCR. That table furnishes V, J and clone size, whereas the DNA furnished D and trimming. This sample has 200,000 or so clones, with around 86% found just once. The receptor comes from a man between 60 and 70 years old with acute or convalescent COVID-19. The J gene is TRBJ1-2, the V gene TRBV7-2; tentative D call: TRBD1 (5 bases). The specimen was peripheral blood. The CDR3 sequence: CASSSPGRARYGYTF. The CDR3, as DNA: TGTGCCAGCAGCTCACCCGGCAGGGCCCGCTATGGCTACACCTTC.